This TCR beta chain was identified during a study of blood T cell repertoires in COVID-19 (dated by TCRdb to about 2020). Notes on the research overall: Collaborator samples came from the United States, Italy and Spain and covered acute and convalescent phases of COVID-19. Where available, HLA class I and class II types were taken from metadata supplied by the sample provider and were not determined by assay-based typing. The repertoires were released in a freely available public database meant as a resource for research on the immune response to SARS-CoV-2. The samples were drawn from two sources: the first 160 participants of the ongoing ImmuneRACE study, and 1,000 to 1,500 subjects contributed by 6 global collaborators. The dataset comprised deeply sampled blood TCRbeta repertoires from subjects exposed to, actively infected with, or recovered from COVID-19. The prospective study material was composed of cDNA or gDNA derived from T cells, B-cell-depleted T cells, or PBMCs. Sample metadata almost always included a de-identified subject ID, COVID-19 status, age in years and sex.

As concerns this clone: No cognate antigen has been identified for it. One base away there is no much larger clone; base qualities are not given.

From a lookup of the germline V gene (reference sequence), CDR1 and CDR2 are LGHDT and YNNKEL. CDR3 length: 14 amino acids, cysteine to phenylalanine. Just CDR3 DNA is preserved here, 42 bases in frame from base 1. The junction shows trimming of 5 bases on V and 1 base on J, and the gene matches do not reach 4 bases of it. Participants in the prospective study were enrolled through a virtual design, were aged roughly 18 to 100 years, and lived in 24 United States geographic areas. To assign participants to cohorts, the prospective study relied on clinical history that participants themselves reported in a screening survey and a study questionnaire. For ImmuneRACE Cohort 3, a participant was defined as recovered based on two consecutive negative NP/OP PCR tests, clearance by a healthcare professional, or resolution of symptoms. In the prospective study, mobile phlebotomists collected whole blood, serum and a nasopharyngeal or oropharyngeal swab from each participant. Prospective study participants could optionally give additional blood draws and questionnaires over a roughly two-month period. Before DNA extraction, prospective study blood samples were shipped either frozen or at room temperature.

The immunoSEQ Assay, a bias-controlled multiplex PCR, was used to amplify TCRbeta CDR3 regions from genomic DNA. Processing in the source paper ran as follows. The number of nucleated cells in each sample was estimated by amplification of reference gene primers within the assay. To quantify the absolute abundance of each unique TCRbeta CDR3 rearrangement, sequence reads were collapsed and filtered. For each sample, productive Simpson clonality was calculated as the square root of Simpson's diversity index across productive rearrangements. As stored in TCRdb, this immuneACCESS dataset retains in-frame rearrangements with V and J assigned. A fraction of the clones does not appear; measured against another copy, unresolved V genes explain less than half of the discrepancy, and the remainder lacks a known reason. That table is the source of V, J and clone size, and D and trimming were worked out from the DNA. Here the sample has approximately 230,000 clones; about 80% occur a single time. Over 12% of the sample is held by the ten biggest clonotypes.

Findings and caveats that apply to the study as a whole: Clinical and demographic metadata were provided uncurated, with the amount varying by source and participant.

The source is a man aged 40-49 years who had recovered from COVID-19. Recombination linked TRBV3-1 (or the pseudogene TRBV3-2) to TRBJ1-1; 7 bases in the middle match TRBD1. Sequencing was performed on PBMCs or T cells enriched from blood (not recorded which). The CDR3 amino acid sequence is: CASSIRTGNTEAFF. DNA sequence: TGTGCCAGCAGCATCCGGACAGGGAACACTGAAGCTTTCTTT.